This passage covers 19 T cell receptor beta chains from one sample sequenced in a study of blood T cell repertoires in COVID-19. Only in-frame clones appear in the TCRdb table, and some are missing; sequencing was by immunoSEQ multiplex PCR. The table has 250,000 to 300,000 clones, about 86% seen once. The sample consisted of peripheral blood. The receptors stem from a woman aged 55-70 years with active or convalescent COVID-19.

V is TRBV15 and J is TRBJ2-7, with TRBD2 matching over 10 bases. The length of the CDR3 is 13 residues. The V gene end was trimmed by 5 bases and the J gene end by 7 bases; junction bases not matched to a gene: 5. CDR1 and CDR2 from the germline V gene are LNHNV and YYDKDF (reference sequence). CDR3 amino acids: CATSERGGREQYF. CDR3 in DNA: TGTGCCACCAGCGAGCGGGGGGGCCGGGAGCAGTACTTC.

This clone turned up a few times. V usage is TRBV20-1 and J usage is TRBJ2-4; 11 bases line up with TRBD2. With V trimmed by 3 bases and J by 6 bases, 7 bases remained unmatched. The germline V gene has CDR1 DFQATT and CDR2 SNEGSKA (reference sequence). This CDR3 is 15 amino acids long. The CDR3: CSASLWTSGPNIQYF. CDR3 in DNA: TGCAGTGCTAGTTTGTGGACTAGCGGGCCAAACATTCAGTACTTC.

The V call is TRBV4-2, the J call TRBJ1-6, with TRBD1 identical over 10 bases. V gave up 0 bases and J gave up 7 bases; unmatched junction bases: 0. The CDR3 consists of 15 residues. Germline loops: CDR1 LGHNA, CDR2 YNFKEQ. This chain's CDR3 is CASSQETGGNSPLHF. CDR3 nucleotide sequence: TGTGCCAGCAGCCAAGAGACAGGGGGCAATTCACCCCTCCACTTT.

Written as DNA, the CDR3 is TGTGCCAGCAGCAGCTTAGGGGGGGAGGGCCACCAAGAGACCCAGTACTTC. It specifies CASSSLGGEGHQETQYF. The genes are TRBV7-6 and TRBJ2-5; TRBD2 might be the D (7 bases). Looked up from germline, CDR1 is SGHVS and CDR2 is FNYEAQ. The CDR3 extends over 17 amino acids. The V end was cut by 5 bases, the J end by 0 bases, with 19 bases between.

The CDR3 nucleotides are TGTGCCAGCAGGCGCGGGGGGGCACTGGAGCAGTACTTC. Its translation: CASRRGGALEQYF. The chain links TRBV11-2 to TRBJ2-7; 9 bases are a match to TRBD2. This CDR3 contains 13 residues. Germline lookup yields CDR1 SGHAT and CDR2 FQNNGV. The V segment lost 6 bases and the J segment 7 bases; nucleotides outside the gene matches: 7. Variable domain in full (rest from reference TRBV11-2 and TRBJ2-7): EAGVAQSPRYKIIEKRQSVAFWCNPISGHATLYWYQQILGQGPKLLIQFQNNGVVDDSQLPKDRFSAERLKGVDSTLKIQPAKLEDSAVYLCASRRGGALEQYFGPGTRLTVT.

This clone was counted a single time. V gene TRBV9 combines with J gene TRBJ2-7; 7 positions agree with TRBD2. The CDR3 totals 15 residues. Germline V gene lookup returns CDR1 SGDLS and CDR2 YYNGEE. The V and J ends lost 0 bases and 0 bases, in that order; junction bases with no gene match: 3. The CDR3 nucleotides are TGTGCCAGCAGCGTAGGGGACTACTACTCCTACGAGCAGTACTTC. Translated: CASSVGDYYSYEQYF.

This clone was seen a single time. The V and J genes are TRBV6-6 and TRBJ1-4; weak D call: TRBD1 (6 bases). Trimming took 10 bases from V and 3 from J, leaving 15 bases between them. The V gene's germline CDR1 is MNHNY and CDR2 SVGAGI (reference sequence). The CDR3 covers 14 residues. CDR3 sequence (DNA): TGTGCCATCTCTCAGGGGTCCCCTAATGAAAAACTGTTTTTT. Amino acids: CAISQGSPNEKLFF.

V usage is TRBV7-9 and J usage is TRBJ1-2; unclear D gene. Germline V CDR1 and CDR2: SEHNR, FQNEAQ (reference sequence). Trimming shortened V by 6 bases and J by 0 bases, and 11 bases separated the two germline ends. The CDR3 spans 14 residues. In nucleotides, the CDR3 is TGTGCCAGCAGTTCGCCGGAGACTAACTATGGCTACACCTTC. It specifies CASSSPETNYGYTF. Variable domain in full (rest from reference TRBV7-9 and TRBJ1-2): DTGVSQNPRHKITKRGQNVTFRCDPISEHNRLYWYRQTLGQGPEFLTYFQNEAQLEKSRLLSDRFSAERPKGSFSTLEIQRTEQGDSAMYLCASSSPETNYGYTFGSGTRLTVV.

The chain employs TRBV5-4 and TRBJ2-7; TRBD1 is a possible D gene (5 bases). Between the trimmed V and J ends, which lost 0 bases and 3 bases, there was a span of 10 bases. Germline V gene lookup returns CDR1 SGHNT and CDR2 YYREEE (reference sequence). The CDR3 has 14 amino acids. CDR3 in amino acids: CASSLEGLGYEQYF. The CDR3 nucleotides are TGTGCCAGCAGCTTGGAGGGGTTGGGCTACGAGCAGTACTTC. The whole variable domain, remainder taken from reference TRBV5-4 and TRBJ2-7, is ETGVTQSPTHLIKTRGQQVTLRCSSQSGHNTVSWYQQALGQGPQFIFQYYREEENGRGNFPPRFSGLQFPNYSSELNVNALELDDSALYLCASSLEGLGYEQYFGPGTRLTVT.

The V gene is TRBV28, the J gene TRBJ2-1, with a possible D match to TRBD1 (6 bases). This CDR3 contains 14 residues. Looked up from germline, CDR1 is MDHEN and CDR2 is SYDVKM. V was pared by 3 bases and J by 8 bases, with 14 bases between. CDR3 DNA sequence: TGTGCCAGCAGTTTCAGTAGACAGGACGATGAGCAGTTCTTC. This translates into CASSFSRQDDEQFF.

The chain employs TRBV10-1 and TRBJ2-7; no clear D gene. The length of the CDR3 is 12 residues. Between the trimmed V and J ends, which lost 2 bases and 6 bases, there was a span of 8 bases. Germline V gene lookup returns CDR1 WNHNN and CDR2 SYGVQD (reference sequence). The CDR3 loop reads CASSEPLSEQYF. The CDR3 coding sequence is TGCGCCAGCAGTGAGCCTTTGAGCGAGCAGTACTTC.

This rearrangement joins TRBV9 to TRBJ2-3, with 8 positions matching TRBD2. V lost 0 bases, J lost 2 bases, and 14 bases stayed unmatched. The CDR3 extends over 19 amino acids. From germline, CDR1 is SGDLS and CDR2 YYNGEE. CDR3 residues: CASSVATIGGLAYTDTQYF. The CDR3 bases are TGTGCCAGCAGCGTAGCTACGATTGGTGGACTAGCTTACACAGATACGCAGTATTTT.

The chain employs TRBV7-6 and TRBJ2-7, with 10 positions matching TRBD1. The CDR3 sequence is 15 residues long. The V segment lost 6 bases and the J segment 6 bases; nucleotides outside the gene matches: 11. Germline CDR1 and CDR2: SGHVS and FNYEAQ. The DNA of the CDR3 is TGTGCCAGCAGTACAAGTGGGACAGGGGCGGGCGAGCAGTACTTC. Its translation is CASSTSGTGAGEQYF.

The genes are TRBV19 and TRBJ1-6, with 8 positions matching TRBD1. Looked up from germline, CDR1 is LNHDA and CDR2 is SQIVND (reference sequence). V lost 4 bases, J lost 7 bases, and 6 bases stayed unmatched. CDR3 length: 15 amino acids. CDR3 sequence reads: CASSRQDRENSPLHF. DNA for the CDR3: TGTGCCAGTAGTAGACAGGACAGGGAGAATTCACCCCTCCACTTT.

The V call is TRBV19, the J call TRBJ1-1; weak D call: TRBD1 (5 bases). Germline CDR1 reads LNHDA; CDR2 reads SQIVND (reference sequence). V lost 3 bases and J 2 bases, leaving 13 bases between the germline ends. This CDR3 contains 15 residues. The CDR3 reads CASSIYQGVNTEAFF. CDR3 in DNA: TGTGCCAGTAGTATCTATCAGGGTGTAAACACTGAAGCTTTCTTT.

In nucleotides, the CDR3 is TGTGCCAGCAGCCCCGCGGACAGGATAGGAGAGGCCTACGAGCAGTACTTC. This translates into CASSPADRIGEAYEQYF. This chain uses TRBV7-9 with TRBJ2-7, with 7 nucleotides matching TRBD1. The CDR3 is 17 residues long. Germline CDR1 is SEHNR and CDR2 is FQNEAQ (reference sequence). J lost 2 bases, V lost 5 bases, and 15 bases had no gene match.

This rearrangement joins TRBV29-1 to TRBJ2-7, with TRBD1 matching 11 bases. CDR3 length equals 16 residues. Germline V gene data show CDR1 as SQVTM and CDR2 as ANQGSEA. The junction had 12 bases not matched to a gene; V was cut back by 1 base and J by 7 bases. The CDR3 coding sequence is TGCAGCGTTGAAGTGGTATCAGGACAGGGGGCGTGGGAGCAGTACTTC. As protein: CSVEVVSGQGAWEQYF.

The chain carries TRBV4-2 and TRBJ2-5; D is uncertain. The germline V gene encodes CDR1 LGHNA and CDR2 YNFKEQ. The CDR3 has 14 amino acids. Trimming took 0 bases from V and 2 from J, leaving 7 bases between them. The CDR3 DNA reads as TGTGCCAGCAGCCAAGATACATTACAAGAGACCCAGTACTTC. This translates into CASSQDTLQETQYF.

The chain has TRBV5-1 and TRBJ1-3; tentative D call: TRBD1 (5 bases). CDR3 length: 15 amino acids. V lost 2 bases to trimming and J lost 4 bases, with 13 bases between them. CDR1 and CDR2 (germline): SGHRS, YFSETQ. CDR3 sequence: CASSFDSEAGNTIYF. CDR3 in DNA: TGCGCCAGCAGCTTCGACAGTGAAGCCGGAAACACCATATATTTT.